These 27 T cell receptor beta chains originate from one sample sequenced in a study of human T cells and chemical hapten exposure. What the library attached to individual cDNA molecules were unique molecular identifiers. From the reads, TCRdb called clonotypes with MiXCR, one entry per CDR3 protein. Of 100,000 to 150,000 distinct CDR3 sequences in the sample, over 7% were seen once. The total RNA was obtained from whole blood that was not fractionated. Sequencing was performed on whole blood. The receptors come from a human donor in good health. Some clones in this sample may be carry-over from other donors' samples.

The V gene is TRBV29-1, the J gene TRBJ2-7; possible D gene TRBD2, 5 bases. Germline V gives CDR1 SQVTM, CDR2 ANQGSEA. Between the trimmed V and J ends, which lost 1 base and 0 bases, there was a span of 13 bases. The CDR3 is 15 amino acids. This CDR3 is CSVEARRKNSYEQYF. Here the CDR3 DNA reads TGCAGCGTTGAAGCCAGGAGGAAAAACTCCTACGAGCAGTACTTC.

This sequence joins TRBV5-5 and TRBJ2-2; tentative D call: TRBD1 (5 bases). The germline V gene encodes CDR1 SGHKS and CDR2 YYEKEE (reference sequence). Trimming removed 2 bases from V and 7 bases from J, with 15 bases in between. The length of the CDR3 is 15 residues. The CDR3 protein is CASSFRQGWGGELFF. The CDR3 DNA reads TGTGCCAGCAGCTTTCGGCAGGGATGGGGCGGGGAGCTGTTTTTT.

The chain carries TRBV15 and TRBJ2-7; D perhaps matches TRBD2 (5 bases). Trimming took off 1 base at V and 6 bases at J, with 13 bases between the two ends. Germline V CDR1 and CDR2: LNHNV, YYDKDF (reference sequence). This CDR3 contains 14 residues. The CDR3 sequence is CATSRGGSEREQYF. The CDR3 DNA reads as TGTGCCACCAGCAGAGGTGGTAGCGAACGCGAGCAGTACTTC.

V gene TRBV4-2 combines with J gene TRBJ2-3; 7 nucleotides align to TRBD2. The CDR3 has 17 residues. Per the germline V gene, CDR1 is LGHNA and CDR2 is YNFKEQ. V trimming: 2 bases; J trimming: 1 base; junction bases outside the gene matches: 9. CDR3 in DNA: TGTGCCAGCAGCCAACGACACCCCCGGGGGGGCACAGATACGCAGTATTTT. The encoded protein is CASSQRHPRGGTDTQYF.

This clonotype was observed many times. The chain employs TRBV3-1 and TRBJ2-1; the match to TRBD2 covers 11 bases. V lost 3 bases to trimming and J lost 0 bases; unmatched junction nucleotides: 4. Per germline, CDR1 LGHDT and CDR2 YNNKEL (reference sequence). The CDR3 covers 17 residues. CDR3 in amino acids: CASSQGLAEISYNEQFF. The CDR3 DNA reads as TGTGCCAGCAGCCAGGGACTAGCGGAAATCTCCTACAATGAGCAGTTCTTC.

This clonotype was detected many times. The chain couples TRBV7-2 to TRBJ2-4; perhaps TRBD2 as D (6 bases). V was pared by 1 base and J by 0 bases, with 10 bases between. The germline gives CDR1 SGHTA, CDR2 FQGNSA. This CDR3 region has 16 residues. CDR3 DNA: TGTGCCAGCAGCTTAGGGGGACTCCTAGCCAAAAACATTCAGTACTTC. Amino acid sequence: CASSLGGLLAKNIQYF.

This clonotype turned up a few times. The chain couples TRBV6-1 to TRBJ1-5; 8 bases match TRBD1. CDR3 length equals 14 residues. Germline loops: CDR1 MNHNS, CDR2 SASEGT. V dropped 4 bases and J dropped 8; count of bases not matched to a gene: 7. CDR3 bases: TGTGCCAGCAGTGGACAGGGGTTGACGGAGCCCCAGCATTTT. It encodes CASSGQGLTEPQHF.

Here the CDR3 DNA reads TGTGCCAGTAGACCCGACGCAGGGCTTGATACGCAGTATTTT. Its translation: CASRPDAGLDTQYF. The genes are TRBV19 and TRBJ2-3; a possible D gene is TRBD1 (5 bases). From germline, CDR1 is LNHDA and CDR2 SQIVND (reference sequence). The ends were cut back, 6 bases at V and 6 bases at J, with 16 bases in the middle. CDR3 length equals 14 residues.

This rearrangement joins TRBV10-3 to TRBJ2-7, with TRBD1 matching 8 bases. The junction had 5 bases not matched to a gene; V was cut back by 7 bases and J by 3 bases. The CDR3 sequence is 13 residues long. CDR1 is ENHRY, CDR2 SYGVKD, per germline. CDR3: CAINLDRGYEQYF. The CDR3, as DNA: TGTGCCATCAACTTAGACAGGGGCTACGAGCAGTACTTC.

At least ten counts were recorded for this clonotype. The chain carries TRBV4-1 and TRBJ2-1; D might be TRBD2 (7 bases). Germline CDR1 reads MGHRA; CDR2 reads YSYEKL. Deletions cut 1 base from V and 12 bases from J, with 10 bases between. The CDR3 has 12 amino acids. DNA of the CDR3: TGCGCCAGCAGCCAAGGGGGGGGCAGGCAGTTCTTC. Protein sequence: CASSQGGGRQFF.

The table lists this clonotype with a few counts. The chain links TRBV20-1 to TRBJ2-1, with 15 bases fitting TRBD2. The CDR3 runs 15 residues. V was pared by 5 bases and J by 8 bases, with 7 bases of the junction left unmatched. From germline, CDR1 is DFQATT and CDR2 SNEGSKA (reference sequence). The CDR3 protein is CSAGTSGRFHHEQFF. CDR3 DNA: TGCAGTGCTGGGACTAGCGGGAGGTTTCATCATGAGCAGTTCTTC.

This clonotype occurred a few times. This chain connects TRBV20-1 to TRBJ2-1, with TRBD2 identical over 7 bases. The length of the CDR3 is 15 residues. In germline, CDR1 is DFQATT, CDR2 SNEGSKA (reference sequence). V was pared by 3 bases and J by 7 bases, with 12 bases of the junction left unmatched. In DNA, the CDR3 is TGCAGTGCTAGTATTGGCGGGAGCTGGGGGAATGAGCAGTTCTTC. Residues: CSASIGGSWGNEQFF.

The J gene is TRBJ2-5, the V gene TRBV10-3; D may be TRBD1 (6 bases). This CDR3 contains 14 residues. V gave up 4 bases and J gave up 4 bases, with 13 bases separating them. CDR1 is ENHRY and CDR2 is SYGVKD in the germline V gene. The CDR3, as DNA: TGTGCCATCAGTGCCGCAGGGGAACTAGAGACCCAGTACTTC. Translating it yields CAISAAGELETQYF.

This clonotype was seen a handful of times. The chain couples TRBV5-6 to TRBJ1-1; 7 nucleotides line up with TRBD1. Germline-derived CDR1 and CDR2 are SGHDT and YYEEEE. V lost 8 bases to trimming and J lost 0 bases; unmatched junction nucleotides: 7. The CDR3 covers 14 residues. The CDR3 DNA reads as TGTGCCAGTCGACAGGGAGCGCTGAACACTGAAGCTTTCTTT. It is translated as CASRQGALNTEAFF.

The sample holds a few counts of this clonotype. The rearrangement links TRBV7-2 to TRBJ1-1, with no clear D. CDR1 is SGHTA and CDR2 is FQGNSA in the germline V gene. The CDR3 has 13 residues. The V and J ends lost 5 bases and 7 bases respectively, with 14 bases between them. This CDR3 is CASSPAASGEAFF. The DNA of the CDR3 is TGTGCCAGCAGCCCCGCCGCGTCGGGTGAAGCTTTCTTT.

In its sample, this clonotype was seen a few times. This chain's CDR3 is CASSYRTGGRQETQYF. The CDR3 DNA sequence: TGTGCCAGCAGTTACCGGACAGGGGGCCGCCAAGAGACCCAGTACTTC. V usage is TRBV6-2 or TRBV6-3 and J usage is TRBJ2-5; 11 bases align to TRBD1. Germline V gives CDR1 MNHEY, CDR2 SVGEGT. The CDR3 has 16 amino acids. With V trimmed by 2 bases and J by 1 base, 3 bases remained unmatched.

The rearrangement uses TRBV6-6 and TRBJ2-5; 10 bases match TRBD1. With 3 bases clipped from V and 4 bases from J, the junction kept 5 bases outside the gene matches. The CDR3 is 15 residues long. CDR1 is MNHNY and CDR2 is SVGAGI in the germline V gene (reference sequence). The CDR3 DNA reads TGTGCCAGCAGTTATGGACAGGGGGATGGAGAGACCCAGTACTTC. Protein: CASSYGQGDGETQYF.

This clonotype has at least ten counts. CDR3: CASSPRENTEAFF. CDR3 DNA: TGTGCCAGCTCACCACGAGAGAACACTGAAGCTTTCTTT. This sequence joins TRBV18 and TRBJ1-1; D gene unclear. V gave up 1 base and J gave up 1 base, with 4 bases separating them. The CDR3 has 13 amino acids. Germline V lookup: CDR1 KGHSH, CDR2 LQKENI.

This clonotype was observed many times. This rearrangement joins TRBV18 to TRBJ2-7, with 7 bases matching TRBD2. Germline V lookup: CDR1 KGHSH, CDR2 LQKENI. The CDR3 has 16 amino acids. The J segment lost 0 bases and the V segment lost 0 bases, leaving 5 bases of the junction unmatched. CDR3 protein: CASSPPASGHSYEQYF. The CDR3 DNA reads TGTGCCAGCTCACCACCGGCTAGCGGACACTCCTACGAGCAGTACTTC.

V usage is TRBV7-9 and J usage is TRBJ2-5, with a weak D call TRBD1 (5 bases). Germline V lookup: CDR1 SEHNR, CDR2 FQNEAQ (reference sequence). The CDR3 has 17 residues. V lost 5 bases and J 5 bases, leaving 24 bases between the germline ends. DNA of the CDR3: TGTGCCAGCAGCCTAAAGGGCAGGGCCCTTACGGAGGAGACCCAGTACTTC. Its translation: CASSLKGRALTEETQYF.

This clonotype was observed a handful of times. This CDR3 reads CAISAAGGRDEQYF. The CDR3 coding sequence is TGTGCCATCAGTGCGGCGGGAGGGCGTGACGAGCAGTACTTC. V gene TRBV10-3 combines with J gene TRBJ2-7; the match to TRBD2 covers 9 bases. Germline lookup yields CDR1 ENHRY and CDR2 SYGVKD. The CDR3 sequence is 14 residues long. V shed 4 bases, J shed 5 bases, and the junction held 6 bases outside the gene matches.

This clonotype was picked up many times. This chain joins TRBV5-1 and TRBJ2-1; TRBD2 might be the D (5 bases). CDR3 length: 15 amino acids. V lost 4 bases to trimming and J lost 7 bases, with 18 bases between them. From germline, CDR1 is SGHRS and CDR2 YFSETQ. CDR3 DNA: TGCGCCAGCAGCCCTTTCCCGGACTCGAGTAATGAGCAGTTCTTC. Amino acid sequence: CASSPFPDSSNEQFF.

The V and J genes are TRBV2 and TRBJ2-1; possibly TRBD2 for D (5 bases). Germline-derived CDR1 and CDR2 are SNHLY and FYNNEI. CDR3 length equals 13 residues. With 4 bases removed from V and 5 bases from J, the gap between germline ends came to 9 bases. The CDR3, as DNA: TGTGCCAGCAGTGGACTGGGAGACAATGAGCAGTTCTTC. The encoded protein is CASSGLGDNEQFF.

The chain uses TRBV11-1 and TRBJ2-6, with 9 bases that match TRBD1. Germline-derived CDR1 and CDR2 are SGHAT and FQDESV (reference sequence). The CDR3 totals 18 residues. V lost 7 bases and J lost 0; bases outside the gene matches: 10. The CDR3, as DNA: TGTGCCAGCATGAGTAATGGACAGGGGACCTCTGGGGCCAACGTCCTGACTTTC. It translates to CASMSNGQGTSGANVLTF.

This clonotype was counted only a few times. The J gene is TRBJ1-2, the V gene TRBV29-1; weak D call: TRBD1 (5 bases). The germline V gene encodes CDR1 SQVTM and CDR2 ANQGSEA. V shed 2 bases and J shed 9 bases, with 7 bases lying between them. CDR3 length: 10 residues. The CDR3 coding sequence is TGCAGCGTTGAATGGGGGAGCTACACCTTC. Residues: CSVEWGSYTF.

Comments on this clonotype: A much larger clone differs by one base, so this may be a read error. The chain is built from TRBV7-9 and TRBJ1-4; 8 bases line up with TRBD1. CDR3 length: 16 amino acids. Germline CDR1 SEHNR, CDR2 FQNEAQ (reference sequence). The junction had 14 bases not matched to a gene; V was cut back by 7 bases and J by 7 bases. This chain's CDR3 is CASIAEETGVAEKLFF. The CDR3 DNA reads as TGTGCCAGCATCGCGGAAGAGACAGGGGTGGCTGAAAAACTGTTTTTT.

This clonotype was observed many times. The genes are TRBV4-1 and TRBJ2-4, with TRBD1 matching 7 bases. Germline V gene data show CDR1 as MGHRA and CDR2 as YSYEKL. Trimming took 0 bases from V and 6 from J; bases not matched to a gene: 2. The CDR3 has 14 residues. CDR3 DNA sequence: TGCGCCAGCAGCCAAGAAGGGACAGCAAACATTCAGTACTTC. The encoded protein is CASSQEGTANIQYF.